Listed below are T cell receptor beta chains from one sample, sequenced in a study of T-cell reconstitution after alpha-beta-depleted transplantation in children. From the PCR reads, TCRdb called clonotypes with MiXCR, one entry per CDR3 protein. The sample carries hundreds of thousands of distinct CDR3 sequences, 10% recorded once. Source: PBMCs from the stem cell graft donor, taken from the stem cell graft. The receptors derive from a human donor who donated a stem cell graft to a child with acute myeloid leukemia. Both conserved end residues are part of each CDR3.

CDR3aa: CSVLGTSNHEQYF; v_gene: TRBV29-1
CDR3aa: CASSLAVFPGNTIYF; v_gene: TRBV2
CDR3aa: CASSARLAGGTDTQYF; v_gene: TRBV2
CDR3aa: CASSSDREYGYTF; v_gene: TRBV12-3/TRBV12-4
CDR3aa: CAISSTSASTDTQYF; v_gene: TRBV10-3
CDR3aa: CASSLDGVTQYF; v_gene: TRBV12-3/TRBV12-4
CDR3aa: CASTLSGGYNSPLHF; v_gene: TRBV7-3
CDR3aa: CSASLAGVHEQFF; v_gene: TRBV20-1
CDR3aa: CASSPDARSGNTIYF; v_gene: TRBV5-1
CDR3aa: CSVLGLAGVEGSYNEQFF; v_gene: TRBV29-1
CDR3aa: CAWSTYHREANYGYTF; v_gene: TRBV30
CDR3aa: CASSLAGRSGYTF; v_gene: TRBV5-1
CDR3aa: CASRDRQVFPYEQYF; v_gene: TRBV27
CDR3aa: CASSLAGGTKNIQYF; v_gene: TRBV12-3/TRBV12-4
CDR3aa: CASSQDNEAAYEQYF; v_gene: TRBV4-3